These 21 T cell receptor beta chains came from one sample sequenced in a study of monozygotic twins with cystic fibrosis. Clones were read by immunoSEQ multiplex PCR, and TCRdb kept only the in-frame ones, dropping some. The top ten hold roughly 0.29% of the sample, which has some 26,000 clones, more than 85% seen once. Sequencing was done on a sample of blood. Receptor source: a girl aged 2-10 years with cystic fibrosis.

The V call is TRBV7-2, the J call TRBJ1-2; 7 positions agree with TRBD1. This CDR3 is built from 15 residues. Per the germline V gene, CDR1 is SGHTA and CDR2 is FQGNSA. V was pared by 0 bases and J by 3 bases, with 4 bases of the junction left unmatched. Written as DNA, the CDR3 is TGTGCCAGCAGCTTAGCGGAGGGGGCGTACTATGGCTACACCTTC. The encoded protein is CASSLAEGAYYGYTF.

The chain uses TRBV5-1 and TRBJ2-3; possible D gene TRBD1, 6 bases. The V gene lost 4 bases and the J gene lost 3 bases, with 27 bases spanning the gap. CDR1 and CDR2 (germline): SGHRS, YFSETQ. The CDR3 length is 19 residues. The CDR3: CASSPTFNQGPGWTDTQYF. The CDR3 DNA is TGCGCCAGCAGCCCTACATTTAATCAGGGGCCCGGTTGGACAGATACGCAGTATTTT.

The chain carries TRBV5-1 and TRBJ1-2; no clear D. CDR3 length: 13 residues. The ends were cut back, 0 bases at V and 5 bases at J, with 8 bases in the middle. Germline CDR1 reads SGHRS; CDR2 reads YFSETQ. In DNA form, the CDR3 reads TGCGCCAGCAGCTTGGGAGAGCGGTATGGCTACACCTTC. Amino acid sequence: CASSLGERYGYTF. Variable domain in full (rest from reference TRBV5-1 and TRBJ1-2): KAGVTQTPRYLIKTRGQQVTLSCSPISGHRSVSWYQQTPGQGLQFLFEYFSETQRNKGNFPGRFSGRQFSNSRSEMNVSTLELGDSALYLCASSLGERYGYTFGSGTRLTVV.

V gene TRBV10-3 combines with J gene TRBJ2-7; 8 positions match TRBD1. Per germline, CDR1 ENHRY and CDR2 SYGVKD. CDR3 length: 12 amino acids. V lost 10 bases and J lost 4; bases outside the gene matches: 6. The CDR3 DNA reads TGTGCCACCCAGGGGGCGCGGTACGAGCAGTACTTC. The encoded protein is CATQGARYEQYF.

The chain joins TRBV6-1 to TRBJ1-2, with TRBD1 matching 8 bases. This CDR3 is 12 amino acids long. The J segment lost 6 bases and the V segment lost 5 bases, leaving 2 bases of the junction unmatched. Germline V gives CDR1 MNHNS, CDR2 SASEGT. The CDR3 here is CASSRQGNGYTF. CDR3 nucleotide sequence: TGTGCCAGCAGTCGACAGGGGAATGGCTACACCTTC.

The V and J genes are TRBV6-5 and TRBJ1-2; tentatively, D is TRBD1 (5 bases). The CDR3 extends over 12 amino acids. V lost 4 bases and J lost 2, with 5 bases in between. CDR1 and CDR2 (germline): MNHEY, SVGAGI. The CDR3 loop reads CASSWDNYGYTF. The CDR3 nucleotides are TGTGCCAGCAGTTGGGACAACTATGGCTACACCTTC.

The rearrangement links TRBV5-1 to TRBJ1-5; no reliable D call. The CDR3 loop spans 13 amino acids. Trimming shortened V by 0 bases and J by 2 bases, and 3 bases separated the two germline ends. Germline V CDR1 and CDR2: SGHRS, YFSETQ. The CDR3 sequence is CASSLGRNQPQHF. The DNA of the CDR3 is TGCGCCAGCAGCTTGGGACGCAATCAGCCCCAGCATTTT.

V and J are TRBV7-9 and TRBJ2-3; D unclear. The V end lost 2 bases, the J end lost 5 bases, and 14 bases lay between the germline ends. Per the germline V gene, CDR1 is SEHNR and CDR2 is FQNEAQ (reference sequence). CDR3 length equals 15 residues. CDR3 region: CASSLSVSSVDTQYF. The CDR3 DNA reads TGTGCCAGCAGCTTAAGTGTTAGCTCGGTAGATACGCAGTATTTT. Looking up the rest from reference TRBV7-9 and TRBJ2-3 gives the full variable domain: DTGVSQNPRHKITKRGQNVTFRCDPISEHNRLYWYRQTLGQGPEFLTYFQNEAQLEKSRLLSDRFSAERPKGSFSTLEIQRTEQGDSAMYLCASSLSVSSVDTQYFGPGTRLTVL.

With respect to this clone: Its ends do not fully match the called genes, so a read error is possible. The rearrangement uses TRBV15 and TRBJ1-1; D is possibly TRBD1 (5 bases). Germline V gene lookup returns CDR1 LNHNV and CDR2 YYDKDF (reference sequence). This CDR3 is built from 12 residues. The CDR3 loop reads CATSRVGDLSIF. CDR3 sequence (DNA): TGTGCCACCAGCAGAGTTGGGGACCTATCGATTTTT.

This chain uses TRBV30 with TRBJ2-1; 14 bases are shared with TRBD2. This CDR3 contains 14 residues. With V trimmed by 1 base and J by 15 bases, 8 bases remained unmatched. Germline CDR1 is GTSNPN and CDR2 is SVGIG (reference sequence). CDR3 sequence reads: CAWSATSGGVVRFF. CDR3 in DNA: TGTGCCTGGAGTGCGACTAGCGGGGGGGTAGTGCGGTTCTTC. Together with reference TRBV30 and TRBJ2-1, the CDR3 gives the full variable domain: SQTIHQWPATLVQPVGSPLSLECTVEGTSNPNLYWYRQAAGRGLQLLFYSVGIGQISSEVPQNLSASRPQDRQFILSSKKLLLSDSGFYLCAWSATSGGVVRFFGPGTRLTVL.

The rearrangement joins TRBV5-1 to TRBJ2-5, with D perhaps assigned TRBD1 or TRBD2 (6 bases each). Trimming removed 0 bases at V and 4 bases at J, with 13 bases between. The germline V gene encodes CDR1 SGHRS and CDR2 YFSETQ. This CDR3 is 15 amino acids long. The DNA of the CDR3 is TGCGCCAGCAGCTTGGGTCCGGGGGCTTCAGAGACCCAGTACTTC. Protein product: CASSLGPGASETQYF.

The chain couples TRBV18 to TRBJ2-7; 10 nucleotides match TRBD1. V lost 0 bases and J lost 1; bases outside the gene matches: 0. This CDR3 spans 15 amino acids. The germline gives CDR1 KGHSH, CDR2 LQKENI. The CDR3 loop is CASSPPGQGSYEQYF. DNA for the CDR3: TGTGCCAGCTCACCACCGGGACAGGGGTCCTACGAGCAGTACTTC. The complete variable domain, with remaining parts taken from reference TRBV18 and TRBJ2-7, reads NAGVMQNPRHLVRRRGQEARLRCSPMKGHSHVYWYRQLPEEGLKFMVYLQKENIIDESGMPKERFSAEFPKEGPSILRIQQVVRGDSAAYFCASSPPGQGSYEQYFGPGTRLTVT.

The chain combines TRBV30 with TRBJ1-2; TRBD1 agrees at 8 bases. The V and J ends lost 5 bases and 4 bases, in that order; junction bases with no gene match: 6. The CDR3 consists of 13 residues. The germline gives CDR1 GTSNPN, CDR2 SVGIG (reference sequence). CDR3 bases: TGTGCCTGGGGACAGGGACTGGGCTATGGCTACACCTTC. Translation: CAWGQGLGYGYTF. Drawing the rest from reference TRBV30 and TRBJ1-2, the complete variable domain is SQTIHQWPATLVQPVGSPLSLECTVEGTSNPNLYWYRQAAGRGLQLLFYSVGIGQISSEVPQNLSASRPQDRQFILSSKKLLLSDSGFYLCAWGQGLGYGYTFGSGTRLTVV.

This clone was recorded only once. The rearrangement joins TRBV27 to TRBJ1-4; D ambiguous. Trimming took 5 bases from V and 8 from J, leaving 12 bases between them. The CDR3 loop spans 13 amino acids. CDR1 is MNHEY and CDR2 is SMNVEV in the germline V gene (reference sequence). The CDR3 coding sequence is TGTGCCAGCAGTCCCCTAAACGGGGAAAAACTGTTTTTT. Its translation: CASSPLNGEKLFF.

The chain recombines TRBV5-4 with TRBJ2-3, with a weak D call TRBD2 (5 bases). The V gene lost 2 bases and the J gene lost 4 bases, with 8 bases spanning the gap. This CDR3 comprises 13 residues. Germline CDR1 is SGHNT and CDR2 is YYREEE (reference sequence). CDR3 protein: CASSFTAADTQYF. DNA for the CDR3: TGTGCCAGCAGCTTTACAGCGGCAGATACGCAGTATTTT.

This rearrangement joins TRBV10-3 to TRBJ1-1, with D unclear. V shed 4 bases and J shed 2 bases, with 2 bases lying between them. Per the germline V gene, CDR1 is ENHRY and CDR2 is SYGVKD. The CDR3 is 11 amino acids. CDR3 bases: TGTGCCATCAGTGCTAACACTGAAGCTTTCTTT. As protein: CAISANTEAFF.

This chain uses TRBV5-1 with TRBJ2-7, with 8 bases lining up with TRBD2. This CDR3 has 14 residues. The V gene end was trimmed by 5 bases and the J gene end by 3 bases; junction bases not matched to a gene: 7. CDR1 is SGHRS and CDR2 is YFSETQ in the germline V gene. CDR3 DNA: TGCGCCAGCAGTTCAAGCGGGGGCGTCTACGAGCAGTACTTC. Amino acid sequence: CASSSSGGVYEQYF.

This clone was seen a handful of times. The rearrangement uses TRBV5-1 and TRBJ2-5, with 12 nucleotides matching TRBD2. The CDR3 extends over 15 amino acids. Germline-derived CDR1 and CDR2 are SGHRS and YFSETQ. V lost 4 bases to trimming and J lost 5 bases; unmatched junction nucleotides: 6. The CDR3 region has the DNA TGCGCCAGCAGCCTTGGACTAGCGGGGTATGAGACCCAGTACTTC. This translates into CASSLGLAGYETQYF.

The chain joins TRBV9 to TRBJ2-7, with D tentatively TRBD1 (7 bases). The CDR3 is made up of 14 amino acids. In germline, CDR1 is SGDLS, CDR2 YYNGEE. V was clipped by 2 bases and J by 6 bases, with 15 bases between them. The CDR3 protein is CASSVDRRGVEQYF. The CDR3 DNA reads TGTGCCAGCAGCGTGGACCGCAGGGGGGTCGAGCAGTACTTC.

Comments on this clone: The junction differs from germline at one of its ends, possibly a read error. V and J are TRBV5-1 and TRBJ2-1, with D possibly being TRBD2 (5 bases). CDR1 is SGHRS and CDR2 is YFSETQ in the germline V gene. This CDR3 region has 15 residues. In DNA form, the CDR3 reads TGCGCCAGCAGCTTGGAATCGGACTCCCACAATGAGCAGTTCTTC. It translates to CASSLESDSHNEQFF.

CDR3 sequence: CASSSGRNTEAFF. The CDR3 DNA is TGTGCCAGTAGTTCCGGGCGGAACACTGAAGCTTTCTTT. The chain has TRBV19 and TRBJ1-1; no definite D call. The CDR3 totals 13 residues. Trimming cost V 5 bases and J 1 base, with 8 bases left between them. Germline V lookup: CDR1 LNHDA, CDR2 SQIVND (reference sequence).